What follows are 15 T cell receptor beta chains derived from one specimen sequenced in a study of blood T cell repertoires in COVID-19. The table came from immunoSEQ multiplex PCR; TCRdb's copy has only in-frame clones and leaves some out. The sample holds 240,000 or so clones, around 79% seen once. The sample comprised peripheral blood. The receptors were gathered from a woman at least 80 years old with acute or convalescent COVID-19.

In its sample, this clone was seen once. The CDR3 DNA follows: TGCGCCAGCAGCCTGGACAGGCTCTCTGGGGCCAACGTCCTGACTTTC. Translating it yields CASSLDRLSGANVLTF. The chain carries TRBV4-3 and TRBJ2-6, with 7 bases fitting TRBD1. Per germline, CDR1 LGHNA and CDR2 YSLEER. The CDR3 length is 16 residues. V shed 4 bases and J 0 bases; nucleotides not matched to a gene: 3.

This clone was found once. The chain has TRBV21-1 and TRBJ1-1. TRBV21-1 has pseudogene status. The CDR3 runs 13 residues. In DNA, the CDR3 is TGTGCCGGAGAAGAAAAAAGCAACACTGAAGCTTTCTTT. As protein: CAGEEKSNTEAFF.

The chain employs TRBV18 and TRBJ2-1, with TRBD1 as a possible D gene (5 bases). V lost 4 bases and J 7 bases, leaving 8 bases between the germline ends. The V gene's germline CDR1 is KGHSH and CDR2 LQKENI. The CDR3 covers 12 residues. Written as DNA, the CDR3 is TGTGCCAGCTCACAAAGGGGTAATGAGCAGTTCTTC. Protein sequence: CASSQRGNEQFF.

The rearrangement links TRBV6-1 to TRBJ1-2, with 7 bases lining up with TRBD1. Germline loops: CDR1 MNHNS, CDR2 SASEGT. The CDR3 sequence is 13 residues long. J lost 8 bases, V lost 2 bases, and 5 bases had no gene match. CDR3 protein: CASSERDSWGYTF. In DNA form, the CDR3 reads TGTGCCAGCAGTGAAAGGGACAGTTGGGGCTACACCTTC.

The chain recombines TRBV30 with TRBJ1-4, with D perhaps matching TRBD1 (5 bases). CDR1 is GTSNPN and CDR2 is SVGIG in the germline V gene (reference sequence). The V and J ends lost 3 bases and 6 bases respectively, with 20 bases between them. CDR3 length: 16 amino acids. CDR3 amino acids: CAWSSGEGRSHEKLFF. The CDR3 DNA reads TGTGCCTGGAGCTCGGGGGAGGGGCGTAGTCATGAAAAACTGTTTTTT.

This chain joins TRBV6-5 and TRBJ2-1; TRBD2 aligns across 13 bases. With V trimmed by 2 bases and J by 7 bases, 5 bases remained unmatched. CDR1 is MNHEY, CDR2 SVGAGI, per germline. CDR3 size: 16 residues. Here the CDR3 reads CASSYRTSGSRNEQFF. DNA for the CDR3: TGTGCCAGCAGTTACAGGACTAGCGGGAGCAGGAATGAGCAGTTCTTC.

This clone was recorded a few times. V and J are TRBV18 and TRBJ2-2; possibly TRBD1 for D (5 bases). Germline values: CDR1 KGHSH, CDR2 LQKENI. The V gene lost 5 bases and the J gene lost 2 bases, with 15 bases spanning the gap. CDR3 length: 16 residues. In DNA, the CDR3 is TGTGCCAGCTCAACGTCCCGGACATCTAACACCGGGGAGCTGTTTTTT. Its translation: CASSTSRTSNTGELFF.

The chain is built from TRBV7-3 and TRBJ2-7; perhaps TRBD1 as D (7 bases). CDR1 is SGHTA and CDR2 is FQGTGA in the germline V gene. The CDR3 is 14 residues long. V gave up 5 bases and J gave up 6 bases, with 17 bases separating them. The CDR3 sequence is CASSRQGGSSEQYF. In nucleotides, the CDR3 is TGTGCCAGCAGCCGACAGGGAGGTAGCTCCGAGCAGTACTTC.

The genes are TRBV11-1 and TRBJ1-1, with 7 bases matching TRBD1. The CDR3 runs to 14 residues. Unmatched junction bases numbered 8, after V lost 6 bases and J lost 4 bases. Germline CDR1 is SGHAT and CDR2 is FQDESV (reference sequence). As DNA, the CDR3 is TGTGCCAGCAGTTATTTGAGGGACAGCACTGAAGCTTTCTTT. Encoded protein: CASSYLRDSTEAFF.

The chain is built from TRBV3-1 (or the pseudogene TRBV3-2) and TRBJ2-7, with D possibly matching TRBD2 (5 bases). V shed 8 bases and J shed 2 bases, with 10 bases lying between them. The CDR3 loop spans 12 amino acids. Germline V gives CDR1 LGHDT, CDR2 YNNKEL (reference sequence). The CDR3, as DNA: TGTGCCAGCGAGGGAATGGCCTACGAGCAGTACTTC. This encodes CASEGMAYEQYF.

The table lists this clone with a few counts. The rearrangement joins TRBV24-1 to TRBJ1-1; D perhaps matches TRBD1 (6 bases). This CDR3 has 12 amino acids. Trimming stripped 9 bases from V and 5 bases from J, with 12 bases between. CDR1 is KGHDR and CDR2 is SFDVKD in the germline V gene. The CDR3 nucleotides are TGTGCCACCCACAGGGTGGTGACTGAAGCTTTCTTT. Its protein is CATHRVVTEAFF.

V and J are TRBV3-1 (or the pseudogene TRBV3-2) and TRBJ1-1; 7 nucleotides match TRBD1. Losses at the gene ends were 5 bases for V and 4 bases for J; bases not matched to a gene: 7. Germline V lookup: CDR1 LGHDT, CDR2 YNNKEL (reference sequence). The CDR3 is 14 residues long. The CDR3 bases are TGTGCCAGCAGCGAGGGGGCGGTCGTCACTGAAGCTTTCTTT. Its translation is CASSEGAVVTEAFF.

The chain recombines TRBV5-4 with TRBJ1-4, with D perhaps TRBD1 (5 bases). This CDR3 comprises 14 residues. The germline V gene encodes CDR1 SGHNT and CDR2 YYREEE (reference sequence). Trimming took off 0 bases at V and 7 bases at J, with 10 bases between the two ends. The CDR3 nucleotides are TGTGCCAGCAGCTTGGGCCAGGGTGGTGAAAAACTGTTTTTT. Translating it yields CASSLGQGGEKLFF.

In this sample, this clone turned up many times. Other DNA sequences from this sample encode an identical CDR3 as well. The rearrangement joins TRBV7-9 to TRBJ1-2; 9 bases match TRBD1. The germline CDR1 and CDR2 sequences are SEHNR and FQNEAQ (reference sequence). The junction had 4 bases not matched to a gene; V was cut back by 3 bases and J by 8 bases. The CDR3 runs to 13 residues. CDR3 in amino acids: CASSLDRGSGYTF. CDR3 nucleotide sequence: TGTGCCAGCAGCTTGGACAGGGGTAGCGGCTACACCTTC. Filled out from reference TRBV7-9 and TRBJ1-2, the complete variable domain reads DTGVSQNPRHKITKRGQNVTFRCDPISEHNRLYWYRQTLGQGPEFLTYFQNEAQLEKSRLLSDRFSAERPKGSFSTLEIQRTEQGDSAMYLCASSLDRGSGYTFGSGTRLTVV.

V is TRBV6-1 and J is TRBJ1-5; no firm D call. Trimming removed 0 bases from V and 6 bases from J, with 9 bases in between. Germline V lookup: CDR1 MNHNS, CDR2 SASEGT. The CDR3 is 14 residues long. CDR3 sequence (DNA): TGTGCCAGCAGTGAAGCCTGGGCCGGTCAGCCCCAGCATTTT. Encoded protein: CASSEAWAGQPQHF.